The 5 T cell receptor beta chains below all came from one sample that was sequenced in a study of CD8 T cells in Susac syndrome. RNA totalling roughly 0.45 to 1 ug underwent reverse transcription with random hexamers. TCRdb passed the immunoSEQ multiplex PCR reads through MiXCR, listing each CDR3 protein once. The sample records 160,000 or so distinct CDR3 sequences, about 90% being singletons. Sequenced material: CD4+ T cells from PBMCs. Every receptor here comes from a human donor in good health.

This chain joins TRBV4-1 and TRBJ2-2; D possibly uses TRBD1 or TRBD2 (5 bases each). The V gene's germline CDR1 is MGHRA and CDR2 YSYEKL. Trimming removed 0 bases at V and 6 bases at J, with 17 bases between. This CDR3 has 17 residues. DNA for the CDR3: TGCGCCAGCAGCCAAGATTCTAGTCTTTCGGGGCCCGGGGAGCTGTTTTTT. Protein product: CASSQDSSLSGPGELFF.

The chain combines TRBV6-6 with TRBJ1-5, with D tentatively TRBD1 (6 bases). V was clipped by 1 base and J by 4 bases, with 8 bases between them. The length of the CDR3 is 14 residues. From germline, CDR1 is MNHNY and CDR2 SVGAGI (reference sequence). DNA for the CDR3: TGTGCCAGCAGTTACTGGCAGGGGAATCAGCCCCAGCATTTT. Translated, it gives CASSYWQGNQPQHF.

This rearrangement joins TRBV11-2 to TRBJ2-7; 9 nucleotides align to TRBD1. This CDR3 region has 15 residues. CDR1 is SGHAT, CDR2 FQNNGV, per germline. Trimming at V came to 3 bases and at J to 6 bases, leaving 9 bases not matched to a gene. CDR3 in amino acids: CASSFPGTGTGEQYF. CDR3 DNA sequence: TGTGCCAGCAGCTTTCCCGGGACAGGGACCGGCGAGCAGTACTTC.

The V call is TRBV4-3, the J call TRBJ2-7; D call uncertain. Germline V lookup: CDR1 LGHNA, CDR2 YSLEER. Trimming stripped 3 bases from V and 0 bases from J, with 12 bases between. The length of the CDR3 is 15 residues. The CDR3 coding sequence is TGCGCCAGCAGCCATGGGCCAGGCAGCTCCTACGAGCAGTACTTC. Translating gives CASSHGPGSSYEQYF.

This chain links TRBV29-1 with TRBJ1-2; no reliable D call. The germline V gene encodes CDR1 SQVTM and CDR2 ANQGSEA. The CDR3 extends over 14 amino acids. V was clipped by 2 bases and J by 2 bases, with 12 bases between them. CDR3 bases: TGCAGCGTTGAAAGTTGGGCGGCGAACTATGGCTACACCTTC. Translation: CSVESWAANYGYTF.